This T cell receptor beta chain was recovered during a study of persistence of HIV-infected CD4 T cells (dated by TCRdb to 2020 to 2021). As for the study more broadly: CMV- and HIV-1 Gag-responding CD4+ T cells were isolated from ART-treated individuals so that antigen-driven clonal expansion of HIV-1-infected cells could be examined. Suppressive ART had been received by participants for a median of about eight years. Peripheral blood samples of up to about 200 mL were collected at multiple time points, except for a couple of participants, who underwent leukapheresis at a single time point. The clonality of all cells in each sorted population was assessed by TCRbeta sequencing, whereas the clonality of infected cells was assessed by proviral sequencing. For the TCR cluster analysis across participants, 8 or 9 participants were included for CMV and more than 5 participants for Gag. What the work shows at the level of the full study, not this receptor alone: Only a small number of individuals took part in the study, and only a limited range of antigens was tested. Degenerate expanded CDR3beta sequences were enriched in antigen-responding cells, suggesting convergent selection of CD4+ responses to CMV and Gag. Significantly lower TCRbeta richness was observed in CMV- and Gag-responding cells than in anti-CD3/anti-CD28-responding cells, and higher oligoclonality was observed in CMV-responding cells than in CD3/CD28-stimulated and Gag-responding cells. TCR oligoclonality correlated with proviral oligoclonality within the same sorted populations. Because the TCR analyses were done in bulk, restricting them to just the rare CMV-responding cells that actually carried HIV-1 proviruses was not possible.

The immunoSEQ hsTCRB assay version 4 in survey mode was used to sequence TCRbeta repertoires from genomic DNA. For TCRbeta sequencing, genomic DNA was diluted to roughly 10 ng/uL, and up to roughly 1 ug was used per sample. In the original analysis: ImmunoSeq Analyzer 3.0 was used for analysis of TCRbeta data, and diversity was computed on productive nucleotide rearrangements. The improved Chao index was used to estimate lower-bound TCR diversity, and the Gini coefficient was used to estimate clonality using the Immunarch R package. When different nucleotide rearrangements encoded the same CDR3beta amino acid sequence, each rearrangement was treated as a distinct clonotype. Differential abundance analysis found TCRbeta sequences that were significantly enriched in antigen-responding cells compared with anti-CD3/anti-CD28-activated cells. Using predicted peptide-MHC specificity as the basis, GLIPH2 grouped TCRs into clusters, both for each participant individually and for the merged data sets that combined participants. In its TCRdb copy, this immuneACCESS table keeps in-frame sequences only and misses some clones. Where compared with another copy, unresolved V genes explain less than half of these, and the others have no known cause. V and J calls and clone size follow that table, whereas D and trimming were derived from the DNA. The sample table contains tens of thousands of clones; only one count was recorded for around 78% of them. The top ten clones comprise about 14% of the sample.

The CDR3 runs 15 amino acids, cysteine and phenylalanine included. Only the CDR3 part of the read is kept: 45 bases, read in frame from the first base. The germline V and J ends show losses of 2 bases and 6 bases respectively, and no gene match explains 5 bases of the junction. The germline V gene gives CDR1 as SGHTA and CDR2 as FQGNSA. Note on this clone: Its antigen is currently not known. Per-base qualities were not stored, and no clone one base away is much larger.

According to the study, the label for this sample's treatment or condition signals: suppressive antiretroviral therapy. A pool of overlapping HIV-1 Gag 15-mer peptides was used at 0.9 to 1 ug per peptide per mL for cell stimulation. Nonresponding CD40L-negative CD69-negative CD45RO-high memory CD4+ T cells were sorted as memory populations depleted of antigen-responding cells. Participants were HIV-1-infected adults who started suppressive ART during chronic infection. Plasma HIV-1 RNA had been undetectable (below 50 copies/mL) in participants for at least 4 years. To be included, participants needed a CD4+ T cell count above 400 cells/uL and a positive CMV serology. Before stimulation, PBMCs were isolated using density centrifugation and depleted of CD8+ T cells. For about 20 hours, CD8-depleted PBMCs were stimulated with anti-CD28/CD49d costimulation, a CD40-blocking antibody, and enfuvirtide, which was added to prevent new infections. Cells were sorted on a Beckman Coulter MoFlo Legacy or XDP sorter, with propidium iodide excluding dead cells. Genomic DNA was extracted using the QIAamp DNA Mini Kit for samples with more than one million cells and using the Quick-DNA Microprep Kit for all other samples.

The chain uses TRBV7-2 and TRBJ1-5, with 9 bases in between that match TRBD1. This TCR was recovered from an adult man with HIV who was CMV-seropositive. Specimen: CD4+ T cells sorted from PBMCs after approximately 18-hour stimulation, collected from a patient who received antiretroviral therapy. The label giving this sample's cell subset or site can be read as: CD40L-CD69- CD45RO-high memory CD4 T cells not responding to Gag peptides. This receptor carries the CDR3 CASSLNRGRGQPQHF. The DNA reads as follows: TGTGCCAGCAGCTTAAACAGGGGGCGCGGTCAGCCCCAGCATTTT.